The entry below gives a single TCR beta chain sequence along with its context. Germline V CDR1 and CDR2: MNHNY, SVGAGI (reference sequence). With V trimmed by 8 bases and J by 9 bases, 9 bases remained unmatched. The CDR3 extends over 13 amino acids. These data originate in a study of shared T cell receptors in the human thymus. The assay was immunoSEQ multiplex PCR, and TCRdb's table has in-frame clones only and misses some. The repertoire consists of under 700,000 clones, with around 78% occurring once and the leading ten covering around 0.013%. The sample was also reused in another study, on human thymus T cells. That report notes: Related research described thymic repertoires that were highly overlapping among unrelated individuals.

The source is a boy under two years old with a congenital heart defect. Material for sequencing was thymocytes. This chain joins TRBV6-6 and TRBJ2-1; 8 bases are a match to TRBD2. CDR3 sequence reads: CASCGRPESEQFF. CDR3 bases: TGTGCCAGCTGCGGGAGGCCGGAGAGTGAGCAGTTCTTC.